These 12 T cell receptor beta chains share one sample of origin, sequenced in a study of shared clonotypes between healthy human individuals. Libraries were prepared by immunoSEQ multiplex PCR; TCRdb keeps only in-frame clonotypes and omits some of them. This sample carries 640,000 or so clones, around 72% of them seen once, and the ten largest clones take under 2%. The sequenced material came from memory CD4+ T cells sorted from blood. The subset denotes: CD45RA-negative fraction. These receptors all stem from a woman aged 25 to 39 in good health.

The chain uses TRBV10-2 and TRBJ2-3; 8 nucleotides align to TRBD2. Germline loops: CDR1 WSHSY, CDR2 SAAADI. This CDR3 spans 15 amino acids. The J segment lost 3 bases and the V segment lost 8 bases, leaving 10 bases of the junction unmatched. CDR3 nucleotide sequence: TGCGCCAGCGCCGACTTGGGCGGGAGGACAGATACGCAGTATTTT. Translating gives CASADLGGRTDTQYF.

This clone has a single count. The rearrangement joins TRBV28 to TRBJ2-7; D remains unclear. Per the germline V gene, CDR1 is MDHEN and CDR2 is SYDVKM. CDR3 length: 14 residues. V was trimmed by 6 bases and J by 2 bases, leaving 14 bases between them. The CDR3 here is CASSSRWVAYEQYF. CDR3 nucleotides: TGTGCCAGCAGCTCAAGATGGGTAGCCTACGAGCAGTACTTC.

This clone was recorded a few times. V usage is TRBV6-6 and J usage is TRBJ2-2; maybe TRBD1 (5 bases). Germline CDR1 is MNHNY and CDR2 is SVGAGI (reference sequence). This CDR3 spans 15 amino acids. V was shortened by 0 bases and J by 4 bases, with 9 bases between the two germline ends. CDR3 protein: CASSYSRQSTGELFF. Here the CDR3 DNA reads TGTGCCAGCAGTTACTCTAGACAGTCCACCGGGGAGCTGTTTTTT.

V is TRBV4-2 and J is TRBJ2-1, with no clear D. The CDR3 has 14 amino acids. Germline loops: CDR1 LGHNA, CDR2 YNFKEQ. The V end was cut by 0 bases, the J end by 3 bases, with 6 bases between. This CDR3 reads CASSQDVSYNEQFF. CDR3 bases: TGTGCCAGCAGCCAAGATGTGAGCTACAATGAGCAGTTCTTC.

J is TRBJ2-5 and V is TRBV5-1; 9 bases line up with TRBD2. Unmatched junction bases numbered 4, after V lost 5 bases and J lost 2 bases. The germline V gene has CDR1 SGHRS and CDR2 YFSETQ. The CDR3 extends over 14 amino acids. CDR3 sequence reads: CASRGSGSQETQYF. CDR3 in DNA: TGCGCCAGCAGAGGTAGCGGGAGTCAAGAGACCCAGTACTTC.

CDR3 DNA: TGTGCCAGCAGTCCCGTGGAGGCAAGCTCCTACAATGAGCAGTTCTTC. As protein: CASSPVEASSYNEQFF. V gene TRBV27 combines with J gene TRBJ2-1; possible D gene TRBD2, 5 bases. CDR3 length equals 16 residues. Germline CDR1 is MNHEY and CDR2 is SMNVEV (reference sequence). Trimming shortened V by 5 bases and J by 0 bases, and 14 bases separated the two germline ends.

The chain has TRBV6-6 and TRBJ2-5; D is unclear. The V end lost 5 bases, the J end lost 2 bases, and 12 bases lay between the germline ends. This CDR3 has 14 residues. Germline V CDR1 and CDR2: MNHNY, SVGAGI (reference sequence). The CDR3 nucleotides are TGTGCCAGCAGTCAGAGGTCACTACAAGAGACCCAGTACTTC. It yields the protein CASSQRSLQETQYF.

The J gene is TRBJ1-5, the V gene TRBV6-5; D is uncertain. Germline V gives CDR1 MNHEY, CDR2 SVGAGI. The CDR3 consists of 15 residues. Trimming took off 5 bases at V and 0 bases at J, with 11 bases between the two ends. CDR3 in DNA: TGTGCCAGCAGTCCGTCGAGATATAGCAATCAGCCCCAGCATTTT. Translated, it gives CASSPSRYSNQPQHF.

The CDR3 DNA is TGTGCCAGCAGCCCCGTGTGGCAGTCCTACGAGCAGTACTTC. Its protein product is CASSPVWQSYEQYF. The rearrangement uses TRBV6-1 and TRBJ2-7; D call uncertain. The V gene's germline CDR1 is MNHNS and CDR2 SASEGT. CDR3 length: 14 residues. Trimming left V 6 bases short and J 1 base short, with 13 bases between.

Remarks on this clone: The sample carries other DNA sequences with the same CDR3. The chain joins TRBV7-9 to TRBJ1-3; the match to TRBD1 covers 7 bases. The trim removed 5 bases at V and 3 bases at J, leaving 7 bases unmatched. Germline assignment: CDR1 SEHNR and CDR2 FQNEAQ (reference sequence). The CDR3 has 15 amino acids. CDR3 region: CASSHDRASGNTIYF. The CDR3 DNA follows: TGTGCCAGCAGCCATGACAGGGCAAGTGGAAACACCATATATTTT.

The V gene is TRBV20-1, the J gene TRBJ2-1; D is unclear. The CDR3 length is 10 residues. Germline loops: CDR1 DFQATT, CDR2 SNEGSKA (reference sequence). The ends were cut back, 6 bases at V and 9 bases at J, with 9 bases in the middle. This chain's CDR3 is CSAPEFEQFF. The CDR3 DNA reads TGCAGTGCACCAGAGTTTGAGCAGTTCTTC.

V gene TRBV7-9 combines with J gene TRBJ2-3; weak D call: TRBD1 (6 bases). With 4 bases removed from V and 3 bases from J, the gap between germline ends came to 17 bases. The CDR3 is 16 amino acids. CDR1 is SEHNR, CDR2 FQNEAQ, per germline (reference sequence). DNA for the CDR3: TGTGCCAGCAGCTCCGGGGTGGGGGCAGGAACAGATACGCAGTATTTT. Translating gives CASSSGVGAGTDTQYF.